The 16 T cell receptor beta chains presented below share a single source sample, sequenced in a study of cytomegalovirus exposure and HLA in healthy donors. PCR involved 60 Vbeta and 13 Jbeta primers. Clones were sequenced by immunoSEQ multiplex PCR, and TCRdb holds only the in-frame ones, with some missing. The sample includes 75,000 to 90,000 clones, over 60% seen only once; the top ten take 4% to 4.5%. The sequenced material came from PBMCs. The source of these receptors is a man aged 35 to 55 in good health and CMV-seronegative.

The chain is built from TRBV6-6 and TRBJ2-5; 10 nucleotides agree with TRBD2. Trimming took 5 bases from V and 0 from J; bases not matched to a gene: 6. Germline CDR1 and CDR2: MNHNY and SVGAGI (reference sequence). The CDR3 runs to 16 residues. The DNA for the CDR3 is TGTGCCAGCAGTCGTAGGACTAGCGGCTACCAAGAGACCCAGTACTTC. Protein sequence: CASSRRTSGYQETQYF.

V usage is TRBV5-4 and J usage is TRBJ1-1; tentative D call: TRBD1 (5 bases). Trimming shortened V by 4 bases and J by 1 base, and 8 bases separated the two germline ends. The germline gives CDR1 SGHNT, CDR2 YYREEE (reference sequence). The CDR3 runs 13 residues. CDR3 sequence (DNA): TGTGCCAGCAGCATCGGGGGGAACACTGAAGCTTTCTTT. Translation: CASSIGGNTEAFF.

The chain is built from TRBV15 and TRBJ2-7; D perhaps matches TRBD1 (5 bases). Trimming stripped 0 bases from V and 5 bases from J, with 8 bases between. Germline V gene lookup returns CDR1 LNHNV and CDR2 YYDKDF (reference sequence). The CDR3 covers 13 residues. This CDR3 is CATSRDRRDEQYF. In DNA form, the CDR3 reads TGTGCCACCAGCAGAGATCGCAGGGACGAGCAGTACTTC.

The rearrangement links TRBV6-5 to TRBJ2-5, with no clear D. Trimming cost V 5 bases and J 2 bases, with 9 bases left between them. The CDR3 sequence is 13 residues long. Germline CDR1 MNHEY, CDR2 SVGAGI. The CDR3 nucleotides are TGTGCCAGCAGTGCACAGCTTCAAGAGACCCAGTACTTC. It is translated as CASSAQLQETQYF.

The rearrangement uses TRBV5-6 and TRBJ2-1; a possible D gene is TRBD1 (6 bases). The germline V and J ends were trimmed by 4 bases and 7 bases, with 18 bases remaining between them. The V gene's germline CDR1 is SGHDT and CDR2 YYEEEE. This CDR3 region has 15 residues. This CDR3 reads CASSRSDRSSNEQFF. CDR3 sequence (DNA): TGTGCCAGCAGCAGGTCTGACAGGTCCTCAAATGAGCAGTTCTTC.

This chain uses TRBV10-2 with TRBJ2-4; 14 bases are a match to TRBD2. The CDR3 runs 16 residues. Germline values: CDR1 WSHSY, CDR2 SAAADI. The V segment lost 6 bases and the J segment 6 bases; nucleotides outside the gene matches: 7. CDR3 in amino acids: CASRGLAGAARNIQYF. The CDR3 DNA reads as TGCGCCAGCAGGGGACTAGCGGGAGCGGCTAGAAACATTCAGTACTTC.

The V gene is TRBV7-9, the J gene TRBJ2-7; 8 bases match TRBD2. V was clipped by 1 base and J by 5 bases; unmatched bases: 7. Looked up from germline, CDR1 is SEHNR and CDR2 is FQNEAQ (reference sequence). The CDR3 loop spans 15 amino acids. This CDR3 is CASSLVSGASHEQYF. The CDR3 coding sequence is TGTGCCAGCAGCTTAGTTAGCGGGGCTTCCCACGAGCAGTACTTC.

The J gene is TRBJ2-7, the V gene TRBV6-5; TRBD2 agrees at 9 bases. Germline V gene sequence: CDR1 MNHEY, CDR2 SVGAGI. Trimming took 0 bases from V and 3 from J; bases not matched to a gene: 6. The CDR3 sequence is 16 residues long. Here the CDR3 DNA reads TGTGCCAGCAGTTACTCAAGGACTAGCGAAAACTACGAGCAGTACTTC. The encoded protein is CASSYSRTSENYEQYF.

The V and J genes are TRBV27 and TRBJ1-1; D gene ambiguous. The CDR3 extends over 13 amino acids. Germline CDR1 MNHEY, CDR2 SMNVEV (reference sequence). V shed 9 bases and J shed 1 base, with 12 bases lying between them. The CDR3 sequence is CASNPPGNTEAFF. As DNA, the CDR3 is TGTGCCAGTAACCCTCCAGGGAACACTGAAGCTTTCTTT.

The rearrangement joins TRBV5-1 to TRBJ2-7, with D perhaps TRBD2 (7 bases). The germline V gene has CDR1 SGHRS and CDR2 YFSETQ. The length of the CDR3 is 16 residues. Trimming removed 0 bases at V and 1 base at J, with 14 bases between. CDR3 in amino acids: CASSLAGGLLSYEQYF. The CDR3 region has the DNA TGCGCCAGCAGCTTGGCCGGGGGGCTGCTTTCCTACGAGCAGTACTTC.

This clone was detected only once. The chain is built from TRBV28 and TRBJ2-1, with D possibly being TRBD2 (7 bases). This CDR3 comprises 16 residues. The V and J ends lost 1 base and 5 bases respectively, with 15 bases between them. Germline assignment: CDR1 MDHEN and CDR2 SYDVKM. CDR3 loop: CASSLSGRGINNEQFF. CDR3 DNA sequence: TGTGCCAGCAGTTTATCGGGGAGGGGGATAAACAATGAGCAGTTCTTC.

This clone was seen only a few times. V and J are TRBV2 and TRBJ1-1; 7 bases match TRBD1. V dropped 3 bases and J dropped 1; count of bases not matched to a gene: 17. This CDR3 is built from 19 residues. Germline CDR1 reads SNHLY; CDR2 reads FYNNEI. Here the CDR3 DNA reads TGTGCCAGCAGTGATGGAGGGGGCGTGGTGATCGTGGCGAACACTGAAGCTTTCTTT. Its translation is CASSDGGGVVIVANTEAFF.

V usage is TRBV6-5 and J usage is TRBJ2-7; 7 bases agree with TRBD1. This CDR3 has 15 amino acids. Trimming at V came to 5 bases and at J to 5 bases, leaving 12 bases not matched to a gene. Looked up from germline, CDR1 is MNHEY and CDR2 is SVGAGI. In DNA form, the CDR3 reads TGTGCCAGCAGTCCATTACAGGGGTATCTGAACGAGCAGTACTTC. This gives the protein CASSPLQGYLNEQYF.

V is TRBV5-5 and J is TRBJ1-2; possibly TRBD1 for D (5 bases). V lost 5 bases to trimming and J lost 3 bases, with 11 bases between them. This CDR3 region has 13 residues. CDR1 is SGHKS and CDR2 is YYEKEE in the germline V gene (reference sequence). The CDR3 loop reads CASSRGGDYGYTF. CDR3 bases: TGTGCCAGCAGTAGGGGAGGCGACTATGGCTACACCTTC. The entire variable domain, with the rest obtained from reference TRBV5-5 and TRBJ1-2, is as follows: DAGVTQSPTHLIKTRGQQVTLRCSPISGHKSVSWYQQVLGQGPQFIFQYYEKEERGRGNFPDRFSARQFPNYSSELNVNALLLGDSALYLCASSRGGDYGYTFGSGTRLTVV.

This chain connects TRBV19 to TRBJ2-3; 8 bases fit TRBD2. V dropped 3 bases and J dropped 3; count of bases not matched to a gene: 8. Germline CDR1 is LNHDA and CDR2 is SQIVND (reference sequence). This CDR3 spans 16 amino acids. CDR3 in amino acids: CASSIGGGRNTDTQYF. Here the CDR3 DNA reads TGTGCCAGTAGTATCGGGGGCGGGAGGAATACAGATACGCAGTATTTT.

The chain recombines TRBV5-8 with TRBJ2-2; D is unclear. V was pared by 3 bases and J by 3 bases, with 12 bases between. Germline values: CDR1 SGHTS, CDR2 YDEGEE. This CDR3 region has 15 residues. The CDR3 DNA follows: TGTGCCAGCAGCTCGCCCTACCGGTACACCGGGGAGCTGTTTTTT. It is translated as CASSSPYRYTGELFF.